These 14 T cell receptor beta chains were all obtained from the same sample, sequenced in a study of cytomegalovirus exposure and HLA in healthy donors. With 60 Vbeta and 13 Jbeta primers, the PCR was carried out. Profiling relied on immunoSEQ multiplex PCR, and the TCRdb table lists in-frame clones only, not all of them. The data contain roughly 150,000 clones, 82% of them singletons. The sequencing input was PBMCs. The receptors derive from a girl aged 2-10 years in good health and CMV-seropositive.

This clone was counted a few times. The chain couples TRBV25-1 to TRBJ1-2, with D unclear. The CDR3 extends over 13 amino acids. CDR1 is MGHDK and CDR2 is SYGVNS in the germline V gene. The V end lost 3 bases, the J end lost 2 bases, and 7 bases lay between the germline ends. The DNA for the CDR3 is TGTGCCAGCAGTGACAGCGGGAACTATGGCTACACCTTC. Protein: CASSDSGNYGYTF.

This chain links TRBV28 with TRBJ1-2, with D possibly TRBD1 on 6 matching bases. The CDR3 covers 13 residues. Germline loops: CDR1 MDHEN, CDR2 SYDVKM. The V and J ends lost 11 bases and 0 bases respectively, with 13 bases between them. The CDR3 region is CAVEQGTNYGYTF. For the CDR3, the DNA is TGTGCCGTGGAACAGGGTACTAACTATGGCTACACCTTC.

J is TRBJ2-3 and V is TRBV30; TRBD2 aligns across 9 bases. Germline V gene data show CDR1 as GTSNPN and CDR2 as SVGIG (reference sequence). J lost 5 bases, V lost 3 bases, and 12 bases had no gene match. CDR3 length: 16 residues. The CDR3 region has the DNA TGTGCCTGGAGCCAGGGAGCGGGAGGCCTTGGAGATACGCAGTATTTT. Translating it yields CAWSQGAGGLGDTQYF.

This chain joins TRBV29-1 and TRBJ1-1; D is possibly TRBD1 (6 bases). The CDR3 covers 12 residues. V was clipped by 7 bases and J by 4 bases, with 13 bases between them. Germline V gene data show CDR1 as SQVTM and CDR2 as ANQGSEA. CDR3 sequence: CSAKQGGTEAFF. The CDR3 DNA follows: TGCAGCGCTAAACAGGGTGGCACTGAAGCTTTCTTT.

The chain has TRBV30 and TRBJ1-4; TRBD1 aligns across 9 bases. Germline CDR1 and CDR2: GTSNPN and SVGIG (reference sequence). V was pared by 4 bases and J by 5 bases, with 5 bases of the junction left unmatched. This CDR3 region has 14 residues. The CDR3 bases are TGTGCCTGGACTCGGGACAGGGCGAATGAAAAACTGTTTTTT. Translated: CAWTRDRANEKLFF.

CDR3 residues: CAGRTAVTGELFF. Written as DNA, the CDR3 is TGTGCCGGTCGGACAGCTGTCACCGGGGAGCTGTTTTTT. This chain connects TRBV6-6 to TRBJ2-2, with D possibly being TRBD1 (6 bases). This CDR3 is 13 amino acids long. V was clipped by 11 bases and J by 4 bases, with 14 bases between them. Germline V lookup: CDR1 MNHNY, CDR2 SVGAGI (reference sequence).

A note on this clone: Sequence at one end of the junction differs from germline and may be a read error. Other DNA variants within this sample encode the same CDR3. The V gene is TRBV6-5, the J gene TRBJ1-1; D gene uncertain. Germline V CDR1 and CDR2: MNHEY, SVGAGI. The CDR3 consists of 13 residues. CDR3 nucleotide sequence: TGCGCCAGCAGTCTCGACCCGGGGACTGAAGCTTTCTTT. Residues: CASSLDPGTEAFF.

The gene calls are TRBV7-9 and TRBJ1-1; no clear D. There are 17 residues in the CDR3. The germline gives CDR1 SEHNR, CDR2 FQNEAQ (reference sequence). Trimming removed 6 bases from V and 1 base from J, with 21 bases in between. The CDR3 sequence: CASRGFDVRRKNTEAFF. The CDR3 bases are TGTGCCAGCAGGGGCTTTGACGTACGACGGAAGAACACTGAAGCTTTCTTT.

The chain combines TRBV30 with TRBJ2-2; tentative D call: TRBD1 (5 bases). Trimming cost V 0 bases and J 1 base, with 9 bases left between them. There are 15 residues in the CDR3. Germline CDR1 GTSNPN, CDR2 SVGIG (reference sequence). The CDR3 DNA reads TGTGCCTGGAGTGTACCCGACAGGAACACCGGGGAGCTGTTTTTT. Amino acids: CAWSVPDRNTGELFF.

The chain carries TRBV7-9 and TRBJ1-2; D is uncertain. Germline lookup yields CDR1 SEHNR and CDR2 FQNEAQ (reference sequence). The CDR3 is made up of 16 amino acids. V shed 7 bases and J shed 0 bases, with 18 bases lying between them. The CDR3 here is CASNQLQQTPNYGYTF. The CDR3 DNA reads as TGTGCCAGCAACCAGTTACAACAGACGCCTAACTATGGCTACACCTTC.

The V call is TRBV28, the J call TRBJ2-5; no definite D call. The CDR3 consists of 12 residues. V shed 6 bases and J shed 4 bases, with 9 bases lying between them. CDR1 MDHEN and CDR2 SYDVKM come from the germline V gene. The CDR3 protein is CASRTPGETQYF. CDR3 DNA: TGTGCCAGCAGGACTCCGGGAGAGACCCAGTACTTC. Full variable domain (rest looked up from reference TRBV28 and TRBJ2-5): DVKVTQSSRYLVKRTGEKVFLECVQDMDHENMFWYRQDPGLGLRLIYFSYDVKMKEKGDIPEGYSVSREKKERFSLILESASTNQTSMYLCASRTPGETQYFGPGTRLLVL.

The chain joins TRBV5-1 to TRBJ2-2; a weak D match, TRBD1 (5 bases). The CDR3 covers 16 residues. Trimming took off 2 bases at V and 5 bases at J, with 16 bases between the two ends. CDR1 and CDR2 from the germline V gene are SGHRS and YFSETQ. This CDR3 is CASSFGSRDLTGELFF. For the CDR3, the DNA is TGCGCCAGCAGCTTTGGATCCAGGGATTTGACCGGGGAGCTGTTTTTT.

The chain links TRBV6-5 to TRBJ1-2; 7 positions match TRBD1. The CDR3 extends over 15 amino acids. Germline CDR1 and CDR2: MNHEY and SVGAGI. The junction had 11 bases not matched to a gene; V was cut back by 2 bases and J by 8 bases. CDR3 nucleotides: TGTGCCAGCAGTTACCGACAGGGCTCTAACAAAGGCTACACCTTC. It yields the protein CASSYRQGSNKGYTF.

This chain links TRBV28 with TRBJ1-2, with D tentatively TRBD1 (6 bases). This CDR3 is 15 amino acids long. Germline values: CDR1 MDHEN, CDR2 SYDVKM. Trimming left V 4 bases short and J 1 base short, with 13 bases between. CDR3 loop: CASSSLLRGNYGYTF. The DNA of the CDR3 is TGTGCCAGCAGTTCTCTTCTCAGGGGTAACTATGGCTACACCTTC.